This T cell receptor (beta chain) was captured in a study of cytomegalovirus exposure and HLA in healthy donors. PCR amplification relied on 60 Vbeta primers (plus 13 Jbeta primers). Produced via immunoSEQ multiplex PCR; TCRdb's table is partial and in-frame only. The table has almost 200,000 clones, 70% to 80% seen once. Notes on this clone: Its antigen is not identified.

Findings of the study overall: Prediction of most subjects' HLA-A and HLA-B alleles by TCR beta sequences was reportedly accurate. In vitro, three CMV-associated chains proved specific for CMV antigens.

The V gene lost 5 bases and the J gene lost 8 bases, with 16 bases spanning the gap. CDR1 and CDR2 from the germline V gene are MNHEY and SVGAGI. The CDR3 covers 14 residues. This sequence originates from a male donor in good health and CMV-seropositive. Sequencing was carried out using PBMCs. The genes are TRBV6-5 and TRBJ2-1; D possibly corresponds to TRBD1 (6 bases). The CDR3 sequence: CASSRSRGRDEQFF. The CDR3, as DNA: TGTGCCAGCAGTCGATCCAGGGGTAGAGATGAGCAGTTCTTC.